This T cell receptor beta chain was observed in a study of cytomegalovirus exposure and HLA in healthy donors (dated by TCRdb to about 2017). At the level of the whole study: The 650 to 750 repertoires of the first cohort and the roughly 120 validation repertoires were produced on the same platform, according to a later analysis. To predict cytomegalovirus infection status, the study brought together high-throughput TCR immunosequencing, statistical association of individual TCRs with disease status, and machine learning. A separate validation cohort of roughly 130 different subjects was used in addition to the roughly 670-subject first cohort. The study aimed to test whether cataloging public T cell receptors could reveal signatures of past pathogen exposure. Study-level results and caveats: Three of the identified cytomegalovirus-associated TCR beta chains were confirmed in vitro to be specific for cytomegalovirus antigens. A later analysis found that TCRs clustered in the first cohort also tended to co-occur in the roughly 120 validation repertoires, with more than 90% of cluster scores above 0. A later analysis had no HLA typing for the validation cohort, so co-occurrence there was scored across all 110 or so repertoires. In both the original and validation cohorts, the classifier was reported to diagnose cytomegalovirus status with high specificity and sensitivity. The authors suggested that the approach could potentially be generalized to other disease states and immunological phenotypes. While some public TCRs were present in many individuals, most TCR sequences turned up only very rarely across donors. In the study, some 160 TCR beta chains were listed as associated with cytomegalovirus.

Donors formed part of the validation cohort, which comprised 120 subjects and was distinct from the first cohort of fewer than 750 subjects. About this clone itself: The antigen it binds to is not known. Base qualities were left out, and no much larger clone turns up one base away.

CDR1 and CDR2, per the germline V gene, are MDHEN and SYDVKM. The CDR3, cysteine through phenylalanine, is 15 amino acids long. Only the CDR3 part of the read is kept: 45 bases, read in frame from the first base. Germline trimming: 2 bases from V, 7 bases from J; junction bases outside gene matches: 10. Library generation was performed with the immunoSEQ multiplex PCR assay. Processing in the source paper ran as follows. A statistical classification framework was built to diagnose cytomegalovirus status from the catalog of TCR beta chain sequences. TCRdb holds this immuneACCESS table with in-frame rearrangements only. Some clones are missing; in checked studies, unresolved V genes explain under half, and the rest has no known cause. From that table come the V and J calls and clone size; the DNA was used to work out D and trimming. This sample lists around 62,000 clones; 75% to 90% were detected once. Jointly, the top ten make up approximately 1.5% of the sample.

The source is a woman aged 18-29 years in good health and CMV-seronegative. In this chain, TRBV28 is recombined with TRBJ2-7, and 8 junctional nucleotides match TRBD1. Sequencing used PBMCs. The nucleotides are TGTGCCAGCAGTTTAAGTTCCCCAGGGGGCAAGGAGCAGTACTTC. Translated, this gives CASSLSSPGGKEQYF.